This T cell receptor beta chain was observed in a study of early stage breast cancer tumors. Blood replicates held 0.5 ug DNA, tumor or normal breast approximately 1.5 ug, two each. TCRdb keeps only in-frame clones here, not all; method: immunoSEQ multiplex PCR. This table has tens of thousands of clones, 70% to 75% appearing once. V shed 0 bases, J shed 12 bases, and the junction held 6 bases outside the gene matches. The germline V gene has CDR1 GTSNPN and CDR2 SVGIG (reference sequence). The CDR3 has 13 residues. This sequence joins TRBV30 and TRBJ2-1, with TRBD2 identical over 9 bases. The sequence derives from a person aged 40 to 49 with breast cancer. Sequencing was carried out using blood. The CDR3 here is CAWSVDRAGGQFF. The CDR3 bases are TGTGCCTGGAGTGTAGATCGAGCGGGAGGGCAGTTCTTC.